What follows describes a single TCR beta chain. This CDR3 is built from 13 residues. Trimming cost V 3 bases and J 4 bases, with 9 bases left between them. Germline V CDR1 and CDR2: MDHEN, SYDVKM. This record belongs to a study of cytomegalovirus exposure and HLA in healthy donors. 60 Vbeta and 13 Jbeta primers were used in PCR. Repertoires were generated with immunoSEQ multiplex PCR, while TCRdb's copy carries only in-frame clones and drops some. The sample yields hundreds of thousands of clones, roughly 80% seen once. The specimen was PBMCs. J is TRBJ1-2 and V is TRBV28, with D maybe TRBD1 (5 bases). This TCR came from a man aged 30 to 45 in good health and CMV-seronegative. CDR3 bases: TGTGCCAGCAGTTTGGGTACAGGCTATGGCTACACCTTC. Protein: CASSLGTGYGYTF.